The 20 T cell receptor beta chains reported below all come from one sample, sequenced in a study of blood T cell repertoires in COVID-19. Assay: immunoSEQ multiplex PCR; the TCRdb copy retains only in-frame clones and omits some. The sample contains some 160,000 clones, approximately 91% of which appear only once. The sample comprised peripheral blood. These receptors all come from a man between 18 and 29 years old with COVID-19, enrolled during active disease.

This rearrangement joins TRBV5-5 to TRBJ1-5, with 9 bases aligning to TRBD1. This CDR3 contains 14 residues. Germline CDR1 is SGHKS and CDR2 is YYEKEE (reference sequence). V lost 3 bases to trimming and J lost 2 bases; unmatched junction nucleotides: 0. In DNA, the CDR3 is TGTGCCAGCAGCTGGACAGGGGGCAATCAGCCCCAGCATTTT. Protein product: CASSWTGGNQPQHF.

This clone was found a few times. Germline is not matched at one junction end, which may reflect a read error. The J gene is TRBJ1-4, the V gene TRBV19; unclear D gene. There are 12 residues in the CDR3. The germline gives CDR1 LNHDA, CDR2 SQIVND (reference sequence). CDR3 nucleotide sequence: TGTGCCAGTAGGGAGGCTAATGAAAAACTGCTTTTT. As protein: CASREANEKLLF.

The chain carries TRBV7-9 and TRBJ1-1; a possible D gene is TRBD1 (5 bases). Trimming removed 6 bases from V and 6 bases from J, with 14 bases in between. The germline V gene encodes CDR1 SEHNR and CDR2 FQNEAQ (reference sequence). The CDR3 extends over 13 amino acids. This CDR3 is CASSYQGISEAFF. CDR3 sequence (DNA): TGTGCCAGCAGTTACCAGGGAATCTCTGAAGCTTTCTTT. Together with reference TRBV7-9 and TRBJ1-1, the CDR3 gives the full variable domain: DTGVSQNPRHKITKRGQNVTFRCDPISEHNRLYWYRQTLGQGPEFLTYFQNEAQLEKSRLLSDRFSAERPKGSFSTLEIQRTEQGDSAMYLCASSYQGISEAFFGQGTRLTVV.

This clone was detected only a few times. The chain combines TRBV6-2 or TRBV6-3 with TRBJ2-1; 9 bases match TRBD1. Germline V gene sequence: CDR1 MNHEY, CDR2 SVGEGT. The CDR3 loop spans 13 amino acids. The J segment lost 7 bases and the V segment lost 5 bases, leaving 3 bases of the junction unmatched. The CDR3 DNA sequence: TGTGCCAGCAGTCGGGGACAGGGAAATGAGCAGTTCTTC. It translates to CASSRGQGNEQFF.

V and J are TRBV4-1 and TRBJ2-5; D might be TRBD2 (6 bases). CDR3 length equals 18 residues. CDR1 MGHRA and CDR2 YSYEKL come from the germline V gene. Between the trimmed V and J ends, which lost 1 base and 6 bases, there was a span of 24 bases. CDR3 in DNA: TGCGCCAGCAGCCAAGTAAATGACCCGGGGGACCTTGGGAAGACCCAGTACTTC. Its protein product is CASSQVNDPGDLGKTQYF.

V is TRBV6-6 and J is TRBJ1-1; D is undetermined. This CDR3 contains 12 residues. The ends were cut back, 5 bases at V and 5 bases at J, with 9 bases in the middle. CDR1 and CDR2 from the germline V gene are MNHNY and SVGAGI (reference sequence). The chain's CDR3 is CASSRGTTEAFF. The CDR3 DNA reads as TGTGCCAGCAGTCGAGGTACAACTGAAGCTTTCTTT.

V usage is TRBV2 and J usage is TRBJ2-7; the D gene is possibly TRBD1 (5 bases). V was trimmed by 8 bases and J by 3 bases, leaving 11 bases between them. The CDR3 is 12 residues long. Germline CDR1 reads SNHLY; CDR2 reads FYNNEI. The DNA for the CDR3 is TGTGCCAGCCTTGACAGACTCTACGAGCAGTACTTC. Translated, it gives CASLDRLYEQYF.

Of note for this clone: Sequence at one end of the junction differs from germline and may be a read error. The rearrangement joins TRBV7-9 to TRBJ1-1; TRBD1 is a possible D gene (6 bases). CDR1 is SEHNR, CDR2 FQNEAQ, per germline (reference sequence). There are 15 residues in the CDR3. This chain's CDR3 is CASSIAQGPNTEAFF. The CDR3 DNA reads as TGTGCCAGCAGCATAGCACAGGGCCCGAACACTGAAGCTTTCTTT.

This clone was observed a handful of times. The chain links TRBV28 to TRBJ2-7; 9 bases are shared with TRBD2. This CDR3 region has 13 residues. Germline-derived CDR1 and CDR2 are MDHEN and SYDVKM. Unmatched junction bases numbered 11, after V lost 10 bases and J lost 7 bases. For the CDR3, the DNA is TGTGCCATTAGCGGGAGCTCCAGTCGGGAGCAGTACTTC. This sequence encodes CAISGSSSREQYF.

The chain uses TRBV15 and TRBJ1-5, with 8 positions matching TRBD1. CDR3 size: 17 residues. The V gene's germline CDR1 is LNHNV and CDR2 YYDKDF (reference sequence). The trim removed 0 bases at V and 0 bases at J, leaving 4 bases unmatched. The CDR3 here is CATSRDQTGDSNQPQHF. DNA for the CDR3: TGTGCCACCAGCAGAGATCAGACAGGGGATAGCAATCAGCCCCAGCATTTT.

The chain couples TRBV4-1 to TRBJ1-5; D is perhaps TRBD1 (5 bases). Germline V lookup: CDR1 MGHRA, CDR2 YSYEKL. The V end lost 0 bases, the J end lost 0 bases, and 6 bases lay between the germline ends. The CDR3 sequence is 15 residues long. This CDR3 is CASSQEDSSNQPQHF. Written as DNA, the CDR3 is TGCGCCAGCAGCCAAGAAGACAGTAGCAATCAGCCCCAGCATTTT.

The chain uses TRBV11-2 and TRBJ2-1; 12 bases line up with TRBD2. V lost 1 base and J lost 8; bases outside the gene matches: 3. This CDR3 is built from 15 residues. CDR1 is SGHAT, CDR2 FQNNGV, per germline. DNA of the CDR3: TGTGCCAGCAGCTTAGTTCTAGCGGGAGGGGATGAGCAGTTCTTC. It yields the protein CASSLVLAGGDEQFF.

This clone was seen once. This sequence joins TRBV5-1 and TRBJ2-1; 10 bases are a match to TRBD2. The trim removed 0 bases at V and 4 bases at J, leaving 4 bases unmatched. The CDR3 is made up of 16 amino acids. Germline V gene sequence: CDR1 SGHRS, CDR2 YFSETQ. CDR3 amino acids: CASSLVLAGQYNEQFF. DNA of the CDR3: TGCGCCAGCAGCTTGGTACTAGCGGGACAATACAATGAGCAGTTCTTC.

The gene calls are TRBV12-3 or TRBV12-4 and TRBJ1-2, with a tentative D call TRBD1 (5 bases). Trimming removed 4 bases at V and 4 bases at J, with 7 bases between. This CDR3 contains 12 residues. CDR3 in amino acids: CASSSGLYGYTF. CDR3 DNA: TGTGCCAGCAGTTCGGGACTCTATGGCTACACCTTC.

This chain joins TRBV4-3 and TRBJ1-2; D not certain. Trimming removed 1 base from V and 8 bases from J, with 8 bases in between. The CDR3 runs 12 residues. Per germline, CDR1 LGHNA and CDR2 YSLEER. The CDR3 sequence is CASSQGSSGYTF. Here the CDR3 DNA reads TGCGCCAGCAGCCAAGGGAGCTCGGGCTACACCTTC.

The chain couples TRBV6-5 to TRBJ2-7; TRBD2 is a possible D gene (6 bases). This CDR3 spans 15 amino acids. The V end was cut by 0 bases, the J end by 2 bases, with 11 bases between. CDR1 is MNHEY, CDR2 SVGAGI, per germline. The CDR3 sequence is CASSYSIPGAYEQYF. As DNA, the CDR3 is TGTGCCAGCAGTTACTCGATTCCGGGGGCCTACGAGCAGTACTTC.

The chain couples TRBV6-2 or TRBV6-3 to TRBJ2-7, with 10 bases identical to TRBD2. After removal of 4 bases from V and 5 bases from J, the junction contained 5 bases not matched to a gene. The germline V gene encodes CDR1 MNHEY and CDR2 SVGEGT. The CDR3 is 14 residues long. The CDR3 sequence: CASSWGGLANEQYF. As DNA, the CDR3 is TGTGCCAGCAGTTGGGGGGGACTAGCGAACGAGCAGTACTTC.

V and J are TRBV10-1 and TRBJ2-2; D is possibly TRBD1 (6 bases). There are 14 residues in the CDR3. V lost 6 bases to trimming and J lost 5 bases, with 13 bases between them. Germline lookup yields CDR1 WNHNN and CDR2 SYGVQD (reference sequence). The CDR3 bases are TGCGCCAGCAGGCCACAGGGTGGAACCGGGGAGCTGTTTTTT. It encodes CASRPQGGTGELFF.

The chain couples TRBV11-2 to TRBJ2-2, with a weak D call TRBD2 (6 bases). Germline lookup yields CDR1 SGHAT and CDR2 FQNNGV. V lost 0 bases, J lost 5 bases, and 10 bases lay in between. The CDR3 has 15 residues. The CDR3 loop reads CASSLEVEGTGELFF. The CDR3, as DNA: TGTGCCAGCAGCTTAGAGGTGGAGGGTACCGGGGAGCTGTTTTTT.

J is TRBJ2-1 and V is TRBV24-1; the match to TRBD1 covers 8 bases. The trim removed 0 bases at V and 7 bases at J, leaving 4 bases unmatched. The CDR3 consists of 15 residues. The germline CDR1 and CDR2 sequences are KGHDR and SFDVKD. As DNA, the CDR3 is TGTGCCACCAGTGATTTGGGACAGGGCTTTAATGAGCAGTTCTTC. The encoded protein is CATSDLGQGFNEQFF.